This T cell receptor beta chain is from a study of blood T cell repertoires in COVID-19. Study information: Acute and convalescent COVID-19 specimens originated in the United States, Italy and Spain.

Repertoires were generated with immunoSEQ multiplex PCR, while TCRdb's copy carries only in-frame clones and drops some. This table has about 160,000 clones, 82% appearing once. Trimming stripped 4 bases from V and 5 bases from J, with 10 bases between. The CDR3 consists of 13 residues. CDR1 and CDR2 (germline): ENHRY, SYGVKD. This chain connects TRBV10-3 to TRBJ2-3, with D perhaps matching TRBD1 (6 bases). The TCR originated in a woman older than 75 with active or convalescent COVID-19. Sequencing was performed on peripheral blood. The CDR3 spells CAISATGKDTQYF. The CDR3 coding sequence is TGTGCCATCAGTGCAACAGGGAAAGATACGCAGTATTTT.